This record covers a single TCR beta chain. The data belong to a study of blood T cells in healthy people across ages. Study as a whole: Template switching caught about one barcoded beta molecule for each two T cells.

V lost 3 bases and J 6 bases, leaving 27 bases between the germline ends. The CDR3 is 18 residues long. CDR1 and CDR2 (germline): DFQATT, SNEGSKA (reference sequence). Combining a sample-barcoded 5' primer with a J-beta primer mix, a second PCR ran for roughly 7 to 12 cycles. Carrying 12 random nucleotides, a template-switch adaptor labeled each individual cDNA molecule. Each CDR3 protein gets one entry after TCRdb re-called the 5' RACE reads with MiXCR. The top ten hold roughly 19% of the sample, which has fewer than 1 million distinct CDR3 sequences, about 42% seen once. The sequence came from a man aged 60-69 years in good health. The sample consisted of blood. The chain joins TRBV20-1 to TRBJ2-1; maybe TRBD2 (6 bases). As DNA, the CDR3 is TGCAGTGCTAGTGGCGGTTCGGGCGGGGCTCCTTTTCGCAATGAGCAGTTCTTC. Amino acid sequence: CSASGGSGGAPFRNEQFF.